This entry describes one T cell receptor (beta chain). Its antigen is unidentified. These data are taken from a study of cytomegalovirus exposure and HLA in healthy donors. V was pared by 3 bases and J by 9 bases, with 9 bases between. CDR1 and CDR2 from the germline V gene are SGHVS and FNYEAQ. The CDR3 totals 12 residues. Points from the study as a whole: Common viral pathogens were later found to be apparently linked to several of the most significant clusters. After further analysis at a later stage, under 20,000 TCR beta sequences were associated with HLA alleles at 0.05 false discovery rate. Per published accounts, TCR beta sequences correctly predicted the HLA-A and HLA-B alleles of most subjects.

Primers: 60 Vbeta forward and 13 Jbeta reverse. Sequencing used immunoSEQ multiplex PCR; TCRdb keeps in-frame clones, though not all of them. Among approximately 160,000 clones listed, approximately 86% were seen once. Specimen: PBMCs. The receptor's source is a male donor in good health and CMV-seronegative. The chain has TRBV7-6 and TRBJ1-3; no clear D. The CDR3 DNA is TGTGCCAGCAGCTTGACCGAGGGCACCATATATTTT. This codes for CASSLTEGTIYF.